A selection of T cell receptor beta chains follows, all from one sample in a study of somatic mutations in cytotoxic T cells in rheumatoid arthritis. Clones were sequenced by immunoSEQ multiplex PCR, and TCRdb holds only the in-frame ones, with some missing. The data show about 7,000 clones, about 75% seen once. The specimen sequenced was CD8+ T cells sorted from blood. The source of these receptors is an adult with rheumatoid arthritis. Both conserved end residues are part of each CDR3. The D gene is left open where the match is weak. Rows give clone size only sometimes, using once, few, many, or a class for an expanded clone.

TRBD2	NA	TRBV29-1	TRBJ2-1	CSVLRRGYNEQFF	TGCAGCGTTTTACGGCGGGGGTACAATGAGCAGTTCTTC
TRBD1	NA	TRBV30	TRBJ1-2	CAWNSGTAINYGYTF	TGTGCCTGGAATTCCGGGACAGCTATTAACTATGGCTACACCTTC
NA	once	TRBV27	TRBJ2-7	CASSLGWGFSYEQYF	TGTGCCAGCAGTTTGGGATGGGGGTTTTCCTACGAGCAGTACTTC
TRBD1	NA	TRBV6-5	TRBJ1-2	CARFRGRAYYGYTF	TGTGCCAGATTCAGGGGGAGAGCCTACTATGGCTACACCTTC
NA	NA	TRBV27	TRBJ2-7	CASSFVSGSYEQYF	TGTGCCAGCAGTTTTGTTAGCGGTTCCTACGAGCAGTACTTC
NA	NA	TRBV6-4	TRBJ2-6	CASSVSPEANVLTF	TGTGCCAGCAGTGTTAGTCCCGAGGCCAACGTCCTGACTTTC
TRBD1	NA	TRBV7-9	TRBJ2-5	CASSETGDGETQYF	TGTGCCAGCAGCGAGACAGGGGACGGGGAGACCCAGTACTTC
NA	few	TRBV28	TRBJ1-2	CASSPTGALYGYTF	TGTGCCAGCAGTCCCACCGGGGCCCTTTATGGCTACACCTTC
NA	NA	TRBV9	TRBJ1-5	CASSGGGGSNQPQHF	TGTGCCAGCAGCGGGGGGGGTGGGAGCAATCAGCCCCAGCATTTT
TRBD2	NA	TRBV30	TRBJ2-1	CAWSTGGVDYNEQFF	TGTGCCTGGAGTACCGGGGGGGTTGATTACAATGAGCAGTTCTTC
NA	NA	TRBV7-2	TRBJ1-4	CASSLAGGRGLATNEKLFF	TGTGCCAGCAGCTTAGCGGGTGGCCGGGGGTTAGCAACTAATGAAAAACTGTTTTTT
NA	NA	TRBV6-4	TRBJ2-3	CASSDGGASTDTQYF	TGTGCCAGCAGTGACGGGGGGGCTAGCACAGATACGCAGTATTTT
NA	NA	TRBV5-1	TRBJ2-7	CASSLDRVGEQYF	TGCGCCAGCAGCTTGGACAGGGTAGGCGAGCAGTACTTC
TRBD2	NA	TRBV2	TRBJ2-1	CASTGGVGLVNEQFF	TGTGCCAGCACGGGGGGAGTAGGGTTAGTGAATGAGCAGTTCTTC
NA	NA	TRBV19	TRBJ1-4	CASSIGAGHWDEKLFF	TGTGCCAGTAGTATAGGGGCAGGCCATTGGGATGAAAAACTGTTTTTT
TRBD2	few	TRBV6-1	TRBJ2-7	CASSAQSGDSYEQYF	TGTGCCAGCAGTGCGCAAAGCGGGGACTCCTACGAGCAGTACTTC
NA	NA	TRBV5-1	TRBJ2-3	CASSLGQGGGDTQYF	TGCGCCAGCAGCTTGGGGCAGGGGGGGGGAGATACGCAGTATTTT
NA	NA	TRBV10-3	TRBJ1-2	CAISQPVTEGYTF	TGTGCCATCAGCCAGCCTGTGACGGAAGGCTACACCTTC
NA	NA	TRBV6-5	TRBJ2-7	CASSAEFADTYEQYF	TGTGCCAGCAGCGCCGAGTTCGCGGATACCTACGAGCAGTACTTC
TRBD2	NA	TRBV14	TRBJ2-7	CASSARGGPDEQYF	TGTGCCAGCAGCGCGCGGGGGGGCCCAGACGAGCAGTACTTC